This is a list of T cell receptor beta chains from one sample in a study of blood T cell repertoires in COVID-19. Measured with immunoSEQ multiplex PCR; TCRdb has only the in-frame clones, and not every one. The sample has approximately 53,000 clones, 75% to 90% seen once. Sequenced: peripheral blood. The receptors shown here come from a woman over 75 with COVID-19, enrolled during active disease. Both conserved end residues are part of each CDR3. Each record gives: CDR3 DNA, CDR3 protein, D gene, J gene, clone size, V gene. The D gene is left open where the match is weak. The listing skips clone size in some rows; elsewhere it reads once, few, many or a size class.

cdr3_nt: TGTGCCAGCACCTTACGCCGAGGCTATAGCACAGATACGCAGTATTTT
cdr3_aa: CASTLRRGYSTDTQYF
d_call: .
j_call: TRBJ2-3
clone_size: .
v_call: TRBV2

cdr3_nt: TGTGCCAGCAGCTTAGAGGGACAGGGGGCAGACACTGAAGCTTTCTTT
cdr3_aa: CASSLEGQGADTEAFF
d_call: TRBD1
j_call: TRBJ1-1
clone_size: .
v_call: TRBV7-6

cdr3_nt: TGCGCCAGCAGCTGGGGACTAGCGGGGGGGTACAATGAGCAGTTCTTC
cdr3_aa: CASSWGLAGGYNEQFF
d_call: TRBD2
j_call: TRBJ2-1
clone_size: .
v_call: TRBV5-1

cdr3_nt: TGTGCCAGCAGCTTGGGGCCCCCTGCGGGCAATCAGCCCCAGCATTTT
cdr3_aa: CASSLGPPAGNQPQHF
d_call: .
j_call: TRBJ1-5
clone_size: .
v_call: TRBV5-6

cdr3_nt: TGTGCCAGCAGTTCCCGGGGTAGAAGGGTTATGGGAGCTTTCTTT
cdr3_aa: CASSSRGRRVMGAFF
d_call: .
j_call: TRBJ1-1
clone_size: .
v_call: TRBV6-5

cdr3_nt: TGCGCCAGCAGCCAGGACAGGGCGCTTTATGGCTACACCTTC
cdr3_aa: CASSQDRALYGYTF
d_call: TRBD1
j_call: TRBJ1-2
clone_size: once
v_call: TRBV4-1

cdr3_nt: TGTGCCAGCTCACCAGGCAGCTACAATGAGCAGTTCTTC
cdr3_aa: CASSPGSYNEQFF
d_call: .
j_call: TRBJ2-1
clone_size: .
v_call: TRBV18

cdr3_nt: TGTGCCAGCAGTCGGACAGGGGGTCAGCCCCAGCATTTT
cdr3_aa: CASSRTGGQPQHF
d_call: TRBD1
j_call: TRBJ1-5
clone_size: .
v_call: TRBV12-3/TRBV12-4

cdr3_nt: TGTGCCAGCAGCGTAAGGGACTCGGCCAAAAACATTCAGTACTTC
cdr3_aa: CASSVRDSAKNIQYF
d_call: .
j_call: TRBJ2-4
clone_size: .
v_call: TRBV9

cdr3_nt: TGTGCCAGCAGTGAACGGTACTCTGGAAACACCATATATTTT
cdr3_aa: CASSERYSGNTIYF
d_call: .
j_call: TRBJ1-3
clone_size: .
v_call: TRBV25-1

cdr3_nt: TGTGCCAGCGTCCTACAGGGGAGTAATAATTCACCCCTCCACTTT
cdr3_aa: CASVLQGSNNSPLHF
d_call: TRBD1
j_call: TRBJ1-6
clone_size: .
v_call: TRBV2

cdr3_nt: TGTGCCAGTAGTATCAGGACAGACTATGGCTACACCTTC
cdr3_aa: CASSIRTDYGYTF
d_call: .
j_call: TRBJ1-2
clone_size: .
v_call: TRBV19

cdr3_nt: TGTGCCAGCAGCCCGCAGACAGGGGGGTACCCACCGGGGGAAAAACTGTTTTTT
cdr3_aa: CASSPQTGGYPPGEKLFF
d_call: TRBD1
j_call: TRBJ1-4
clone_size: .
v_call: TRBV3-1/TRBV3-2

cdr3_nt: TGTGCCAGTAGGACCCAGGGTCCCGGGGAGCTGTTTTTT
cdr3_aa: CASRTQGPGELFF
d_call: .
j_call: TRBJ2-2
clone_size: .
v_call: TRBV19

cdr3_nt: TGTGCCAGCAGTCTTGCCGGGACACCATCCTACGAGCAGTACTTC
cdr3_aa: CASSLAGTPSYEQYF
d_call: .
j_call: TRBJ2-7
clone_size: .
v_call: TRBV28

cdr3_nt: TGCGCCAGCAGCTGGACAGGGCTGGCTGGAAACACCATATATTTT
cdr3_aa: CASSWTGLAGNTIYF
d_call: TRBD1
j_call: TRBJ1-3
clone_size: .
v_call: TRBV5-1

cdr3_nt: TGTGCCAGCAGCCTGGAGGACAGTCTTGGAAACACCATATATTTT
cdr3_aa: CASSLEDSLGNTIYF
d_call: .
j_call: TRBJ1-3
clone_size: .
v_call: TRBV5-5

cdr3_nt: TGTGCCTGGAGCCAGGGGCCGACTAACTATGGCTACACCTTC
cdr3_aa: CAWSQGPTNYGYTF
d_call: .
j_call: TRBJ1-2
clone_size: .
v_call: TRBV30

cdr3_nt: TGCGCCAGCAGCCCGACAGGGGGGCTTGAAAAACTGTTTTTT
cdr3_aa: CASSPTGGLEKLFF
d_call: TRBD1
j_call: TRBJ1-4
clone_size: .
v_call: TRBV5-1

cdr3_nt: TGTGCCAGCAGTAAGGGGCGGACAGCGACCTACGAGCAGTACTTC
cdr3_aa: CASSKGRTATYEQYF
d_call: .
j_call: TRBJ2-7
clone_size: .
v_call: TRBV6-5

cdr3_nt: TGCGCCAGCAGCTTGGGTGGGGGAGGCTACGAGCAGTACTTC
cdr3_aa: CASSLGGGGYEQYF
d_call: .
j_call: TRBJ2-7
clone_size: .
v_call: TRBV5-1

cdr3_nt: TGTGCCAGCTCACCACCGTCAGGGGCGACGGAGCAGTACTTC
cdr3_aa: CASSPPSGATEQYF
d_call: .
j_call: TRBJ2-7
clone_size: .
v_call: TRBV18

cdr3_nt: TGTGCCAGCAGTGGATCAGGAGGGGCCACCTCCTACGAGCAGTACTTC
cdr3_aa: CASSGSGGATSYEQYF
d_call: .
j_call: TRBJ2-7
clone_size: .
v_call: TRBV6-1

cdr3_nt: TGTGCCAGCTCACCAAAGAGGGGAGGACAGGGATCCAATGAGCAGTTCTTC
cdr3_aa: CASSPKRGGQGSNEQFF
d_call: TRBD1
j_call: TRBJ2-1
clone_size: .
v_call: TRBV18

cdr3_nt: TGTGCCAGTAGTATGAGTCTGGTCAACTATGGCTACACCTTC
cdr3_aa: CASSMSLVNYGYTF
d_call: .
j_call: TRBJ1-2
clone_size: few
v_call: TRBV19

cdr3_nt: TGTGCCAGCAGTCGCCGGGACAATGAGCAGTTCTTC
cdr3_aa: CASSRRDNEQFF
d_call: .
j_call: TRBJ2-1
clone_size: .
v_call: TRBV7-9

cdr3_nt: TGTGCCAGCACCTTAGGGACAGGGCAAAAACTGTTTTTT
cdr3_aa: CASTLGTGQKLFF
d_call: TRBD1
j_call: TRBJ1-4
clone_size: once
v_call: TRBV6-5

cdr3_nt: TGTGCCTGGAGTGCGCCAGGGATTGCTGGAAACACCATATATTTT
cdr3_aa: CAWSAPGIAGNTIYF
d_call: .
j_call: TRBJ1-3
clone_size: .
v_call: TRBV30

cdr3_nt: TGTGCCAGCAGACAGGGGGCGCGTGGAGAGACCCAGTACTTC
cdr3_aa: CASRQGARGETQYF
d_call: TRBD1
j_call: TRBJ2-5
clone_size: .
v_call: TRBV6-5

cdr3_nt: TGTGCCAGCTCATCCGGGGGGCAAGAGACCCAGTACTTC
cdr3_aa: CASSSGGQETQYF
d_call: TRBD2
j_call: TRBJ2-5
clone_size: .
v_call: TRBV18

cdr3_nt: TGTGCCAGCAGCGTAGGAAGCTCCCCGGGCTATGGCTACACCTTC
cdr3_aa: CASSVGSSPGYGYTF
d_call: .
j_call: TRBJ1-2
clone_size: .
v_call: TRBV9

cdr3_nt: TGTGCCAGCAGCGGCAGGGAGGACTACGGCTACACCTTC
cdr3_aa: CASSGREDYGYTF
d_call: .
j_call: TRBJ1-2
clone_size: .
v_call: TRBV9

cdr3_nt: TGTGCCACCAGCAGAGATCTTCAAGAGACCCAGTACTTC
cdr3_aa: CATSRDLQETQYF
d_call: .
j_call: TRBJ2-5
clone_size: .
v_call: TRBV15

cdr3_nt: TGTGCCAGCAGCGGACGCGGGGGGGCCTACAATGAGCAGTTCTTC
cdr3_aa: CASSGRGGAYNEQFF
d_call: TRBD2
j_call: TRBJ2-1
clone_size: .
v_call: TRBV4-2

cdr3_nt: TGTGCCAGCAGTTACGGACGGGACAGCCAAGAGACCCAGTACTTC
cdr3_aa: CASSYGRDSQETQYF
d_call: TRBD1
j_call: TRBJ2-5
clone_size: .
v_call: TRBV6-6

cdr3_nt: TGCGCCAGCAGCCATGAGACTAGCGTCTCCTACAATGAGCAGTTCTTC
cdr3_aa: CASSHETSVSYNEQFF
d_call: TRBD2
j_call: TRBJ2-1
clone_size: few
v_call: TRBV5-1

cdr3_nt: TGTGCCAGCAGTTCGCGACAGGGGCGAGGGACTGAAGCTTTCTTT
cdr3_aa: CASSSRQGRGTEAFF
d_call: TRBD1
j_call: TRBJ1-1
clone_size: once
v_call: TRBV6-5

cdr3_nt: TGTGCCAGCTCAGAGGGACAATCTAATGAAAAACTGTTTTTT
cdr3_aa: CASSEGQSNEKLFF
d_call: .
j_call: TRBJ1-4
clone_size: .
v_call: TRBV18

cdr3_nt: TGTGCCAGCAGCTACCAGCGGGGGCAGAACACCGGGGAGCTGTTTTTT
cdr3_aa: CASSYQRGQNTGELFF
d_call: TRBD2
j_call: TRBJ2-2
clone_size: .
v_call: TRBV3-1/TRBV3-2

cdr3_nt: TGTGCCAGCAGCTTTAGCTCCTACGAGCAGTACTTC
cdr3_aa: CASSFSSYEQYF
d_call: .
j_call: TRBJ2-7
clone_size: few
v_call: TRBV5-4

cdr3_nt: TGTGCCTGGAGTGTGAGCGGGGGGTCCTACGAGCAGTACTTC
cdr3_aa: CAWSVSGGSYEQYF
d_call: TRBD2
j_call: TRBJ2-7
clone_size: .
v_call: TRBV30

cdr3_nt: TGTGCCACCAGCAGACCAGGGTCCTCTAACTATGGCTACACCTTC
cdr3_aa: CATSRPGSSNYGYTF
d_call: .
j_call: TRBJ1-2
clone_size: .
v_call: TRBV15

cdr3_nt: TGTGCCAGCAGCCCCGGACTAGCGGGGGGGCGGGCAGATACGCAGTATTTT
cdr3_aa: CASSPGLAGGRADTQYF
d_call: TRBD2
j_call: TRBJ2-3
clone_size: .
v_call: TRBV2

cdr3_nt: TGTGCCAGCAGCTTGGGGTGGGCAGGGGGCACAGATACGCAGTATTTT
cdr3_aa: CASSLGWAGGTDTQYF
d_call: .
j_call: TRBJ2-3
clone_size: many
v_call: TRBV7-2

cdr3_nt: TGCGCCAGCAGCTTAGGAGCTAGCGGGGTGAACATTCAGTACTTC
cdr3_aa: CASSLGASGVNIQYF
d_call: TRBD2
j_call: TRBJ2-4
clone_size: .
v_call: TRBV5-1

cdr3_nt: TGTGCCAGCAGGGCTAGGGAGGCAGGAGAGAATGAGCAGTTCTTC
cdr3_aa: CASRAREAGENEQFF
d_call: .
j_call: TRBJ2-1
clone_size: few
v_call: TRBV6-5

cdr3_nt: TGTGCCAGCCGTCGGGTGGACCAAGAGACCCAGTACTTC
cdr3_aa: CASRRVDQETQYF
d_call: .
j_call: TRBJ2-5
clone_size: .
v_call: TRBV19

cdr3_nt: TGTGCCAGCAGTTTAAGCCATGGACAGAATGAGCAGTTCTTC
cdr3_aa: CASSLSHGQNEQFF
d_call: .
j_call: TRBJ2-1
clone_size: .
v_call: TRBV28

cdr3_nt: TGTGCCAGCAGCCCGTCAGGGGGGAGAGATGAAAAACTGTTTTTT
cdr3_aa: CASSPSGGRDEKLFF
d_call: TRBD1
j_call: TRBJ1-4
clone_size: .
v_call: TRBV5-5

cdr3_nt: TGTGCCAGCAGAAGGACAGGAGGCTCCTACGAGCAGTACTTC
cdr3_aa: CASRRTGGSYEQYF
d_call: TRBD1
j_call: TRBJ2-7
clone_size: few
v_call: TRBV6-5

cdr3_nt: TGCGCCAGCAGCCAAGATTCGGGACAGAATTTGAACACTGAAGCTTTCTTT
cdr3_aa: CASSQDSGQNLNTEAFF
d_call: TRBD1
j_call: TRBJ1-1
clone_size: .
v_call: TRBV4-1

cdr3_nt: TGCAGCGTTGATTACGGGACAGGGACATCCGTAGTTCAGTACTTC
cdr3_aa: CSVDYGTGTSVVQYF
d_call: TRBD1
j_call: TRBJ2-4
clone_size: .
v_call: TRBV29-1

cdr3_nt: TGTGCCAGCAGACCTGGGACAGGGCGGAACACTGAAGCTTTCTTT
cdr3_aa: CASRPGTGRNTEAFF
d_call: TRBD1
j_call: TRBJ1-1
clone_size: .
v_call: TRBV6-5

cdr3_nt: TGTGCCAGCCGTCAGGCAGACTATGGCTACACCTTC
cdr3_aa: CASRQADYGYTF
d_call: .
j_call: TRBJ1-2
clone_size: .
v_call: TRBV12-3/TRBV12-4